These 7 T cell receptor beta chains were sequenced from one sample in a study of regulatory T cells in long-lasting Graves disease. Arm-PCR of CDR3 regions with iRepertoire HTBI primers generated TCR beta libraries. TCRdb re-called the multiplex PCR reads with MiXCR, one entry per CDR3 protein. The sample lists about 370,000 distinct CDR3 sequences; about 14% were seen once. As to time point: newly diagnosed GD, antithyroid drugs for less than 3 months. From RNA extracted from PBMCs, the TCR library was made. This specimen was peripheral blood mononuclear cells (PBMCs), taken at new diagnosis, from a patient treated with antithyroid drugs. These receptors all stem from a female donor with Graves disease.

This clonotype was recorded at least ten times. The CDR3 is CASSPTGTASSGNTIYF. DNA of the CDR3: TGTGCCAGCAGCCCCACCGGGACAGCTTCCTCTGGAAACACCATATATTTT. This chain joins TRBV7-2 and TRBJ1-3, with 7 bases that match TRBD1. V was clipped by 5 bases and J by 0 bases; unmatched bases: 10. The CDR3 extends over 17 amino acids. Germline assignment: CDR1 SGHTA and CDR2 FQGNSA.

This clonotype has at least ten counts. The V and J genes are TRBV6-1 and TRBJ2-5; TRBD2 might be the D (6 bases). CDR3 length: 15 residues. V was shortened by 5 bases and J by 3 bases, with 16 bases between the two germline ends. The germline V gene encodes CDR1 MNHNS and CDR2 SASEGT. The CDR3 region has the DNA TGTGCCAGCAGTAGCCTTGCGGGGTGGGAAGAGACCCAGTACTTC. It translates to CASSSLAGWEETQYF.

The chain carries TRBV20-1 and TRBJ2-7, with 7 nucleotides matching TRBD1. Germline CDR1 reads DFQATT; CDR2 reads SNEGSKA (reference sequence). Trimming took 4 bases from V and 2 from J; bases not matched to a gene: 5. The CDR3 totals 13 residues. For the CDR3, the DNA is TGCAGTGCTAAAAGGGACAGCCCCTACGAGCAGTACTTC. It yields the protein CSAKRDSPYEQYF.

Only a few counts were recorded for this clonotype. The chain combines TRBV7-6 with TRBJ2-7, with D possibly matching TRBD2 (5 bases). This CDR3 contains 14 residues. Trimming shortened V by 2 bases and J by 3 bases, and 11 bases separated the two germline ends. The germline V gene encodes CDR1 SGHVS and CDR2 FNYEAQ. The CDR3 DNA is TGTGCCAGCAGCTTAATCATGGGAGACTACGAGCAGTACTTC. Translated: CASSLIMGDYEQYF.

The J gene is TRBJ1-6, the V gene TRBV7-3, with 9 bases that match TRBD1. The V gene end was trimmed by 4 bases and the J gene end by 10 bases; junction bases not matched to a gene: 8. The CDR3 totals 15 residues. Germline values: CDR1 SGHTA, CDR2 FQGTGA. The CDR3 here is CASSYSGTGYSPLHF. The CDR3 bases are TGTGCCAGCAGCTACTCCGGGACAGGGTACTCACCCCTCCACTTT. Full variable domain (outside the CDR3, taken from reference TRBV7-3 and TRBJ1-6): GAGVSQTPSNKVTEKGKYVELRCDPISGHTALYWYRQSLGQGPEFLIYFQGTGAADDSGLPNDRFFAVRPEGSVSTLKIQRTERGDSAVYLCASSYSGTGYSPLHFGNGTRLTVT.

This clonotype was picked up many times. The genes are TRBV13 and TRBJ2-7; TRBD1 or TRBD2 may be the D gene (6 bases each). Trimming took off 6 bases at V and 3 bases at J, with 15 bases between the two ends. Germline values: CDR1 PRHDT, CDR2 FYEKMQ (reference sequence). There are 14 residues in the CDR3. The CDR3 nucleotides read TGTGCCAGCAGTGGGGGGCAGCGGGTCTACGAGCAGTACTTC. Amino acids: CASSGGQRVYEQYF. The full variable domain, rest sourced from reference TRBV13 and TRBJ2-7, is AAGVIQSPRHLIKEKRETATLKCYPIPRHDTVYWYQQGPGQDPQFLISFYEKMQSDKGSIPDRFSAQQFSDYHSELNMSSLELGDSALYFCASSGGQRVYEQYFGPGTRLTVT.

This clonotype was observed at least ten times. The rearrangement uses TRBV3-1 and TRBJ2-5; 9 nucleotides match TRBD2. The CDR3 is made up of 17 amino acids. The V and J ends lost 1 base and 4 bases, in that order; junction bases with no gene match: 10. CDR1 is LGHDT and CDR2 is YNNKEL in the germline V gene (reference sequence). The CDR3, as DNA: TGTGCCAGCAGCCAAGGGTGGCGGGGGGGTCTGCCAGAGACCCAGTACTTC. Protein product: CASSQGWRGGLPETQYF.